This paragraph reports one T cell receptor beta chain. What it binds is unknown. There were no participants with HIV treated outside the United States. Runs used v3.0 of the immunoSEQ assay and were done at survey level. Sequencing efforts were directed toward about 35,000-55,000 T-cell genomes per sample. Assay: immunoSEQ multiplex PCR; the TCRdb copy retains only in-frame clones and omits some. The table includes about 39,000 clones, roughly four fifths detected once. The sample originates from a study of long-term antiretroviral therapy in people with HIV. Trimming left V 3 bases short and J 3 bases short, with 15 bases between. Germline V gives CDR1 SGHDT, CDR2 YYEEEE. This CDR3 has 15 residues. Whole-study results and caveats: CDR3 lengths in HIV samples spanned a narrower range than controls.

The chain recombines TRBV5-6 with TRBJ1-2; D gene uncertain. The TCR was taken from a young man with HIV. The material sequenced was unsorted PBMCs, taken 0.6 years after starting antiretroviral therapy. CDR3 nucleotides: TGTGCCAGCAGCTCGACACTACTCCCCTACTATGGCTACACCTTC. Its translation is CASSSTLLPYYGYTF.